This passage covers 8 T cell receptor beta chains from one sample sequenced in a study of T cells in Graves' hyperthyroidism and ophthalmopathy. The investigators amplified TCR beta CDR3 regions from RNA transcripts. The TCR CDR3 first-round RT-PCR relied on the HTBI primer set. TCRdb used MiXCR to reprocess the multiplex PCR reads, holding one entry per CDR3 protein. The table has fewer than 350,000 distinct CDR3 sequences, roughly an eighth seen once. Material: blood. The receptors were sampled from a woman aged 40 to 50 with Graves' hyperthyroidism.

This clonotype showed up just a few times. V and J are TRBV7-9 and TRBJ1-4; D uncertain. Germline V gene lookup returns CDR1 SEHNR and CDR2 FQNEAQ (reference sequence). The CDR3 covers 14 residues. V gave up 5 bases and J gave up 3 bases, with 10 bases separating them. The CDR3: CASSQEGSNEKLFF. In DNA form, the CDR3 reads TGTGCCAGCAGCCAAGAGGGTTCTAATGAAAAACTGTTTTTT.

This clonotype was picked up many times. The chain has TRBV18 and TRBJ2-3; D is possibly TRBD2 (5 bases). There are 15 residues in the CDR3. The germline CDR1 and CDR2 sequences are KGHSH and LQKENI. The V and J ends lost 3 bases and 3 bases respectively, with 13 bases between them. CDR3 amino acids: CASSPPRGSTDTQYF. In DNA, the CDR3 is TGTGCCAGCTCACCTCCCCGCGGGTCTACAGATACGCAGTATTTT.

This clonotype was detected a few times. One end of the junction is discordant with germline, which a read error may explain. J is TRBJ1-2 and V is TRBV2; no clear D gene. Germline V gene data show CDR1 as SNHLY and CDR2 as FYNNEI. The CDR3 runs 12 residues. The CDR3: CASSENGYGYAF. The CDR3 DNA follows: TGTGCCAGCAGTGAAAATGGTTATGGCTACGCCTTC.

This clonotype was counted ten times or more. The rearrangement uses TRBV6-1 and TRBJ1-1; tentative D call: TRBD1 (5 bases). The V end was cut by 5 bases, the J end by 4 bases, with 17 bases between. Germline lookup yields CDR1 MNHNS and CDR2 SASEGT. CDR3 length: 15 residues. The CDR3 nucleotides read TGTGCCAGCAGTAGAGGGACCCGGGAGGTCACTGAAGCTTTCTTT. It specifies CASSRGTREVTEAFF.

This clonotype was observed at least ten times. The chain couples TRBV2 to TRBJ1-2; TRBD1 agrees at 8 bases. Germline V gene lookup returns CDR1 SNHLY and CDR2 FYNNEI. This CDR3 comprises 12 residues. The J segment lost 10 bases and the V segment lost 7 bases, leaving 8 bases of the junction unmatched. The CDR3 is CASTDRGAIYTF. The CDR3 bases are TGTGCCAGCACCGACAGGGGCGCTATCTACACCTTC.

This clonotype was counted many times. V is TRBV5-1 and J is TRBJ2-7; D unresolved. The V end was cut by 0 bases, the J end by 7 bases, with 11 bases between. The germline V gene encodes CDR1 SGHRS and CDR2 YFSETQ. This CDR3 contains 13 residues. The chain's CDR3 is CASSLASMREQYF. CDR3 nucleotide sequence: TGCGCCAGCAGCTTGGCCTCGATGCGGGAGCAGTACTTC.

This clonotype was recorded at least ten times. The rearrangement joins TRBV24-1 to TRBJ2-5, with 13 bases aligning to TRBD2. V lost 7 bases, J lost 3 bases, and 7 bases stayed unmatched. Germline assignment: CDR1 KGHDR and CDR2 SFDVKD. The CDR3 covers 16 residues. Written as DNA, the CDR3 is TGTGCCACCAGCCCATCTGGACTAGCGGGAGAAGAGACCCAGTACTTC. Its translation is CATSPSGLAGEETQYF.

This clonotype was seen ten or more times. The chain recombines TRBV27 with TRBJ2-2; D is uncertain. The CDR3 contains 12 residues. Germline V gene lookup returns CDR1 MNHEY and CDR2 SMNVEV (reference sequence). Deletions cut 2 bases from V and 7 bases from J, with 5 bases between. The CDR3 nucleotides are TGTGCCAGCAGTTTAATTGACGGGGAGCTGTTTTTT. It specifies CASSLIDGELFF.